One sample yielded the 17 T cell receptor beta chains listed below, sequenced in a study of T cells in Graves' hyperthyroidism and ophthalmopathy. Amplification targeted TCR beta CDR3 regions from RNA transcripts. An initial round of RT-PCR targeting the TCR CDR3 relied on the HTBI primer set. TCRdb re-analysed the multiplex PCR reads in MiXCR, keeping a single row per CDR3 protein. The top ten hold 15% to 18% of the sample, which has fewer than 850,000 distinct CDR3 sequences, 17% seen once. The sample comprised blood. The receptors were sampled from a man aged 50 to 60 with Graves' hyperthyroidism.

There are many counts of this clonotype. For the CDR3, the DNA is TGCAGTGCTAGGAACTACAGGGTGAACACTGAAGCTTTCTTT. Its protein is CSARNYRVNTEAFF. V is TRBV20-1 and J is TRBJ1-1; TRBD1 is a possible D gene (6 bases). The CDR3 spans 14 residues. Trimming took 3 bases from V and 0 from J, leaving 11 bases between them. Germline CDR1 and CDR2: DFQATT and SNEGSKA (reference sequence).

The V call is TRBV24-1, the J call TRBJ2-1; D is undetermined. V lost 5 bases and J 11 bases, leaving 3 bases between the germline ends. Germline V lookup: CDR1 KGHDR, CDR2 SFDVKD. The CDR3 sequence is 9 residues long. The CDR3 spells CATSGKQFF. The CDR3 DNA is TGTGCCACCAGTGGAAAGCAGTTCTTC.

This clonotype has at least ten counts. CDR3 nucleotide sequence: TGTGCCAGCAGCTTAAGCTATAGCAATCAGCCCCAGCATTTT. Encoded protein: CASSLSYSNQPQHF. This chain joins TRBV27 and TRBJ1-5; D call uncertain. Germline CDR1 MNHEY, CDR2 SMNVEV (reference sequence). Deletions cut 6 bases from V and 0 bases from J, with 9 bases between. The CDR3 loop spans 14 amino acids.

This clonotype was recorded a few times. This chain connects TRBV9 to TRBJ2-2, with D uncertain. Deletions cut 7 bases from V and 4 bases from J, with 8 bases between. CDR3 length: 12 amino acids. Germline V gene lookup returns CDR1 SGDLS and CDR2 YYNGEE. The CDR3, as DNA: TGTGCCAGCTGCCAAAGCACCGGGGAGCTGTTTTTT. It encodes CASCQSTGELFF.

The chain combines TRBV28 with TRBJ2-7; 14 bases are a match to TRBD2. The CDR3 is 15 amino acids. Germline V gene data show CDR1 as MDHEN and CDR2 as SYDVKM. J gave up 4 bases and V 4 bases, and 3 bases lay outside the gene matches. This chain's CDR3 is CASSWGTSGSYEQYF. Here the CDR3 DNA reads TGTGCCAGCAGTTGGGGGACTAGCGGGAGTTACGAGCAGTACTTC.

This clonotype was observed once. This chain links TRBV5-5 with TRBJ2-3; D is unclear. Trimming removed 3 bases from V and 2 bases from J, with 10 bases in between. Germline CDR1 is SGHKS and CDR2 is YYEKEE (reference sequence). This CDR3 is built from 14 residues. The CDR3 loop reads CASSSWPLTDTQYF. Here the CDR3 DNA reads TGTGCCAGCAGCTCTTGGCCCCTCACAGATACGCAGTATTTT.

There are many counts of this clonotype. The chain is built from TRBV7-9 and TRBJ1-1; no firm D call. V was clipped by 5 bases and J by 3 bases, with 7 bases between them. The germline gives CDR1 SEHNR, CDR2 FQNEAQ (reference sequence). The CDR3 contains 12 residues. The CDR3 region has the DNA TGTGCCAGCAGCCACGGATACACTGAAGCTTTCTTT. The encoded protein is CASSHGYTEAFF.

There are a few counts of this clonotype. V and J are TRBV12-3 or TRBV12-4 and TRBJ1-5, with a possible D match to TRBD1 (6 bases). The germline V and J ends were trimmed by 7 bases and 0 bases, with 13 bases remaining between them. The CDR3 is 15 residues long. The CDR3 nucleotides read TGTGCCAGCACCCCTTGGGGACATAGCAATCAGCCCCAGCATTTT. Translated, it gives CASTPWGHSNQPQHF.

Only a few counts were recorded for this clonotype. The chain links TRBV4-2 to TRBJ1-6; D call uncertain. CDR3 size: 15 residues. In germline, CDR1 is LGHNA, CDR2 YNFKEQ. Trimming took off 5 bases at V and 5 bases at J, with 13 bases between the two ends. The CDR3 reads CASSGGRQNNSPLHF. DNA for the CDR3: TGTGCCAGCAGCGGTGGACGTCAGAATAATTCACCCCTCCACTTT.

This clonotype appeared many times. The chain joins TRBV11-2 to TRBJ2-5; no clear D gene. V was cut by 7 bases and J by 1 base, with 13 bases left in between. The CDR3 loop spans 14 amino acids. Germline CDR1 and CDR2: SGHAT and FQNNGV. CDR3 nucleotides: TGTGCCAGCAAACGAAATACCCTCCAAGAGACCCAGTACTTC. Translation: CASKRNTLQETQYF.

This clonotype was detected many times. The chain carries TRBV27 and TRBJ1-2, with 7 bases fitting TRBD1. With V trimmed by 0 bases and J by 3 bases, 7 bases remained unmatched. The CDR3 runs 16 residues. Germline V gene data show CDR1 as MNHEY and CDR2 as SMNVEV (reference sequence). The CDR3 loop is CASSLSALGQDYGYTF. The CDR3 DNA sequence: TGTGCCAGCAGTTTATCGGCATTAGGACAGGACTATGGCTACACCTTC.

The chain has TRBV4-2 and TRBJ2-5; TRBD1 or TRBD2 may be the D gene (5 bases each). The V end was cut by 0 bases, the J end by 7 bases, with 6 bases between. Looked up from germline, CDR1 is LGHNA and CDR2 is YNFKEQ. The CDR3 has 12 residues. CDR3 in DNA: TGTGCCAGCAGCCAAGATGGGGGGACCCAGTACTTC. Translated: CASSQDGGTQYF.

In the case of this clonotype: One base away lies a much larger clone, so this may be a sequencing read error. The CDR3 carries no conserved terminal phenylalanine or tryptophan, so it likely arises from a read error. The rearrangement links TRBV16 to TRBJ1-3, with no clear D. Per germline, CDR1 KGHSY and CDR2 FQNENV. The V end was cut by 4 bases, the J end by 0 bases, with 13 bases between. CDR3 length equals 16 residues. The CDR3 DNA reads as TGTGCCAGCAGCCCGGTGCGCGGGGACTCTGGAAACACCATATATTCT. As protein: CASSPVRGDSGNTIYS.

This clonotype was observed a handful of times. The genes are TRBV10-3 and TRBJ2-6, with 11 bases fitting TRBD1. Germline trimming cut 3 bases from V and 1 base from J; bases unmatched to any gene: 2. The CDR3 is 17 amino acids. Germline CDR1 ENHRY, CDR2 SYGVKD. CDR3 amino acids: CAISEGDRGSGANVLTF. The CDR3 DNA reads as TGTGCCATCAGTGAAGGGGACAGGGGGTCTGGGGCCAACGTCCTGACTTTC.

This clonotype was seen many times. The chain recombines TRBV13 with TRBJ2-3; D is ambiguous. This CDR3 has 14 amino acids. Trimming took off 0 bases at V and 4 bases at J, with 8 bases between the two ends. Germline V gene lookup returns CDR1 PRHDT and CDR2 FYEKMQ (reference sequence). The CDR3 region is CASSLGGVSDTQYF. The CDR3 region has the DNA TGTGCCAGCAGCTTAGGTGGCGTTTCAGATACGCAGTATTTT.

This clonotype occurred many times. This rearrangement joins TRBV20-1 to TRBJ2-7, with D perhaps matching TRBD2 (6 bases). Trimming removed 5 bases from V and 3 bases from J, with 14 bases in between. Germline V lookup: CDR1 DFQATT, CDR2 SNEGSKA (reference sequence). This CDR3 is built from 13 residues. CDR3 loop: CSASRDWNYEQYF. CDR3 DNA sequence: TGCAGTGCTTCCCGGGACTGGAACTACGAGCAGTACTTC.

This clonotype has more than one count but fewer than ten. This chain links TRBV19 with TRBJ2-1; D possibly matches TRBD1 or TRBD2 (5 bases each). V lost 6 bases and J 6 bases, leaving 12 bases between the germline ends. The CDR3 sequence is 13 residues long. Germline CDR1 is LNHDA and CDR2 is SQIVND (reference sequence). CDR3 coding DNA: TGTGCCAGTAGCCCCGGGGCAGGCAATGAGCAGTTCTTC. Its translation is CASSPGAGNEQFF.